This passage covers 31 T cell receptor beta chains from one sample sequenced in a study of somatic mutations in cytotoxic T cells in rheumatoid arthritis. TCRdb's copy holds only in-frame clones and misses some; the assay was immunoSEQ multiplex PCR. The sample contains under 20,000 clones, about 80% of which appear only once. Sequenced material: CD8+ T cells sorted from blood. Receptors originate from an adult with rheumatoid arthritis.

The rearrangement links TRBV6-5 to TRBJ2-3; a possible D gene is TRBD1 (6 bases). From germline, CDR1 is MNHEY and CDR2 SVGAGI. Trimming removed 10 bases at V and 5 bases at J, with 22 bases between. This CDR3 is built from 15 residues. CDR3 DNA: TGTGCCACGACCTCAGGGGCGGTCAGTGGAGATACGCAGTATTTT. Protein sequence: CATTSGAVSGDTQYF.

V and J are TRBV19 and TRBJ1-6, with D possibly being TRBD1 (5 bases). The CDR3 is 15 amino acids. CDR1 is LNHDA, CDR2 SQIVND, per germline (reference sequence). V was clipped by 5 bases and J by 4 bases, with 12 bases between them. The CDR3 region has the DNA TGTGCCAGTAGTCCCCGGGGGGGATATAATTCACCCCTCCACTTT. It codes for CASSPRGGYNSPLHF.

The chain uses TRBV15 and TRBJ2-2; 8 nucleotides line up with TRBD1. The CDR3 has 18 amino acids. CDR1 LNHNV and CDR2 YYDKDF come from the germline V gene (reference sequence). The V gene end was trimmed by 3 bases and the J gene end by 1 base; junction bases not matched to a gene: 10. The CDR3, as DNA: TGTGCCACCAGCAGGGGACAGGCCCCCGAACTGAACACCGGGGAGCTGTTTTTT. Its translation is CATSRGQAPELNTGELFF.

J is TRBJ2-1 and V is TRBV11-2, with D perhaps matching TRBD1 (5 bases). Trimming stripped 1 base from V and 8 bases from J, with 9 bases between. This CDR3 has 13 amino acids. CDR1 and CDR2 (germline): SGHAT, FQNNGV. The CDR3 DNA is TGTGCCAGCAGCTTAGGGGGCGGCTATGAGCAGTTCTTC. It yields the protein CASSLGGGYEQFF.

CDR3 protein: CASSPTRTGPEAFF. The CDR3 nucleotides are TGTGCCAGCAGCCCTACCCGTACGGGGCCTGAAGCTTTCTTT. The rearrangement joins TRBV7-6 to TRBJ1-1, with D possibly TRBD1 on 5 matching bases. V lost 5 bases to trimming and J lost 6 bases, with 16 bases between them. Germline loops: CDR1 SGHVS, CDR2 FNYEAQ. The CDR3 spans 14 residues.

The chain links TRBV19 to TRBJ1-2; D uncertain. This CDR3 region has 15 residues. Germline V lookup: CDR1 LNHDA, CDR2 SQIVND (reference sequence). V lost 3 bases, J lost 3 bases, and 14 bases lay in between. CDR3 region: CASSMGAADYYGYTF. The CDR3 coding sequence is TGTGCCAGTAGTATGGGCGCAGCCGATTACTATGGCTACACCTTC.

This rearrangement joins TRBV6-4 to TRBJ2-2; D is unclear. The CDR3 runs 13 residues. CDR1 is MRHNA, CDR2 SNTAGT, per germline. V lost 2 bases, J lost 3 bases, and 4 bases lay in between. The DNA of the CDR3 is TGTGCCAGCAGTGACGAGTACACCGGGGAGCTGTTTTTT. Translation gives CASSDEYTGELFF.

The V and J genes are TRBV19 and TRBJ2-7; D is undetermined. Germline CDR1 reads LNHDA; CDR2 reads SQIVND (reference sequence). V dropped 3 bases and J dropped 5 bases, with 11 bases sitting between them. The CDR3 extends over 13 amino acids. The CDR3 DNA is TGTGCCAGTAGTATCGTCAGTTTCGACGAGCAGTACTTC. Translated, it gives CASSIVSFDEQYF.

This chain uses TRBV6-5 with TRBJ1-3; perhaps TRBD1 as D (5 bases). Trimming removed 0 bases from V and 3 bases from J, with 12 bases in between. The germline V gene encodes CDR1 MNHEY and CDR2 SVGAGI. The CDR3 is 16 amino acids. The CDR3 DNA is TGTGCCAGCAGTTACTCGACGGGGCAGGTTGGAAACACCATATATTTT. Translating it yields CASSYSTGQVGNTIYF.

The chain is built from TRBV11-2 and TRBJ2-1, with 8 bases aligning to TRBD2. Trimming cost V 5 bases and J 16 bases; bases outside gene matches: 13. CDR1 is SGHAT and CDR2 is FQNNGV in the germline V gene. This CDR3 region has 13 residues. CDR3 protein: CASSPPAQRERFF. The CDR3 nucleotides read TGTGCCAGCAGCCCCCCCGCCCAGCGGGAGCGATTCTTC.

The chain carries TRBV2 and TRBJ1-1, with a tentative D call TRBD1 (5 bases). This CDR3 region has 13 residues. CDR1 is SNHLY, CDR2 FYNNEI, per germline. Trimming removed 4 bases at V and 13 bases at J, with 19 bases between. For the CDR3, the DNA is TGTGCCAGCAGTGCGCCCCTCTCTGAAGGGGATTTCTTT. Amino acid sequence: CASSAPLSEGDFF. Variable domain in full (rest from reference TRBV2 and TRBJ1-1): EPEVTQTPSHQVTQMGQEVILRCVPISNHLYFYWYRQILGQKVEFLVSFYNNEISEKSEIFDDQFSVERPDGSNFTLKIRSTKLEDSAMYFCASSAPLSEGDFFGQGTRLTVV.

The V gene is TRBV29-1, the J gene TRBJ2-3; 9 nucleotides agree with TRBD1. Germline CDR1 reads SQVTM; CDR2 reads ANQGSEA. The CDR3 loop spans 17 amino acids. The junction had 18 bases not matched to a gene; V was cut back by 7 bases and J by 4 bases. CDR3 in DNA: TGCAGCGCTGTACACCGGGACAGGGAAGGTTTTGCAGATACGCAGTATTTT. As protein: CSAVHRDREGFADTQYF.

The chain has TRBV9 and TRBJ2-7, with TRBD1 matching 9 bases. The CDR3 spans 13 residues. From germline, CDR1 is SGDLS and CDR2 YYNGEE. V shed 4 bases and J 7 bases; nucleotides not matched to a gene: 6. CDR3 protein: CASSPQGAHEQYF. In DNA form, the CDR3 reads TGTGCCAGCAGCCCACAGGGGGCACATGAGCAGTACTTC. The full variable domain, in which reference TRBV9 and TRBJ2-7 provide the parts outside the CDR3, is DSGVTQTPKHLITATGQRVTLRCSPRSGDLSVYWYQQSLDQGLQFLIQYYNGEERAKGNILERFSAQQFPDLHSELNLSSLELGDSALYFCASSPQGAHEQYFGPGTRLTVT.

This clone was counted between two and nine times. The gene calls are TRBV7-6 and TRBJ1-5, with 8 bases identical to TRBD1. The CDR3 has 16 amino acids. Trimming at V came to 1 base and at J to 4 bases, leaving 6 bases not matched to a gene. CDR1 and CDR2 (germline): SGHVS, FNYEAQ. DNA of the CDR3: TGTGCCAGCAGCTTAGGCGACAGGGGTGGAAATCAGCCCCAGCATTTT. It translates to CASSLGDRGGNQPQHF.

This chain links TRBV5-1 with TRBJ2-5, with 9 bases lining up with TRBD2. Germline V gene data show CDR1 as SGHRS and CDR2 as YFSETQ. This CDR3 has 16 amino acids. V shed 3 bases, J shed 3 bases, and the junction held 9 bases outside the gene matches. In nucleotides, the CDR3 is TGCGCCAGCAGCTCCTGGGGTAGCGGGGGCAAAGAGACCCAGTACTTC. It encodes CASSSWGSGGKETQYF.

The V call is TRBV2, the J call TRBJ1-1, with D possibly matching TRBD1 (5 bases). Germline values: CDR1 SNHLY, CDR2 FYNNEI. The V and J ends lost 3 bases and 1 base respectively, with 12 bases between them. CDR3 size: 15 residues. CDR3 DNA sequence: TGTGCCAGCAGTGAGACGGGGGTCGGGAACACTGAAGCTTTCTTT. It translates to CASSETGVGNTEAFF.

V gene TRBV15 combines with J gene TRBJ1-1, with TRBD1 matching over 7 bases. With V trimmed by 4 bases and J by 6 bases, 8 bases remained unmatched. CDR3 length equals 14 residues. Germline assignment: CDR1 LNHNV and CDR2 YYDKDF (reference sequence). DNA for the CDR3: TGTGCCACCAGCAAAACGACAGGGTACGCTGAAGCTTTCTTT. This translates into CATSKTTGYAEAFF.

This chain connects TRBV27 to TRBJ2-1; tentative D call: TRBD1 (5 bases). CDR1 and CDR2 (germline): MNHEY, SMNVEV (reference sequence). The length of the CDR3 is 16 residues. The V gene lost 5 bases and the J gene lost 7 bases, with 21 bases spanning the gap. CDR3 protein: CASSPRQIRYTNEQFF. In nucleotides, the CDR3 is TGTGCCAGCAGTCCTAGACAGATTCGGTATACGAATGAGCAGTTCTTC.

The gene calls are TRBV7-9 and TRBJ2-7; either TRBD1 or TRBD2 may fit D (7 bases each). The CDR3 has 17 amino acids. Looked up from germline, CDR1 is SEHNR and CDR2 is FQNEAQ (reference sequence). Trimming removed 1 base from V and 0 bases from J, with 16 bases in between. The DNA of the CDR3 is TGTGCCAGCAGCTTAGACGGGGAGGGGGCGCGCTCCTACGAGCAGTACTTC. The encoded protein is CASSLDGEGARSYEQYF.

CDR3 sequence reads: CASSESGATYNEQFF. The DNA of the CDR3 is TGTGCCAGCAGTGAGAGCGGAGCTACCTACAATGAGCAGTTCTTC. The V gene is TRBV6-1, the J gene TRBJ2-1; D may be TRBD2 (5 bases). Between the trimmed V and J ends, which lost 3 bases and 2 bases, there was a span of 11 bases. This CDR3 is built from 15 residues. Germline V gene sequence: CDR1 MNHNS, CDR2 SASEGT.

The chain is built from TRBV29-1 and TRBJ2-1, with 9 bases lining up with TRBD2. The CDR3 consists of 13 residues. Germline-derived CDR1 and CDR2 are SQVTM and ANQGSEA. V was clipped by 7 bases and J by 0 bases; unmatched bases: 1. CDR3 nucleotides: TGCAGCGGGCGGGGGGGCTCCTACAATGAGCAGTTCTTC. Its protein product is CSGRGGSYNEQFF.

This chain links TRBV7-9 with TRBJ1-2, with a weak D call TRBD1 (5 bases). Germline-derived CDR1 and CDR2 are SEHNR and FQNEAQ (reference sequence). This CDR3 region has 16 residues. Trimming stripped 0 bases from V and 4 bases from J, with 15 bases between. The CDR3 DNA reads TGTGCCAGCAGCTTAGCCCCCCTTGGGGGGTCCTATGGCTACACCTTC. It specifies CASSLAPLGGSYGYTF.

The chain employs TRBV7-6 and TRBJ2-1, with TRBD2 matching 8 bases. The CDR3 spans 17 residues. With V trimmed by 1 base and J by 4 bases, 9 bases remained unmatched. The germline CDR1 and CDR2 sequences are SGHVS and FNYEAQ. CDR3 DNA: TGTGCCAGCAGCTTAGGAGGTAGCGGGAACCCTTACAATGAGCAGTTCTTC. This codes for CASSLGGSGNPYNEQFF.

The CDR3 spells CASSQERASTDTQYF. DNA for the CDR3: TGCGCCAGCAGCCAAGAACGGGCTAGCACAGATACGCAGTATTTT. This chain uses TRBV4-1 with TRBJ2-3; D remains unclear. In germline, CDR1 is MGHRA, CDR2 YSYEKL. Trimming took off 0 bases at V and 0 bases at J, with 7 bases between the two ends. This CDR3 region has 15 residues.

The CDR3 spells CASSLEFTSGIVNEQFF. CDR3 sequence (DNA): TGTGCCAGCAGCTTGGAGTTTACTAGCGGGATTGTCAATGAGCAGTTCTTC. V gene TRBV5-5 combines with J gene TRBJ2-1, with 10 bases identical to TRBD2. Germline CDR1 and CDR2: SGHKS and YYEKEE (reference sequence). With V trimmed by 0 bases and J by 6 bases, 9 bases remained unmatched. The CDR3 loop spans 17 amino acids.

The chain is built from TRBV29-1 and TRBJ2-3; 16 bases match TRBD2. Looked up from germline, CDR1 is SQVTM and CDR2 is ANQGSEA. After removal of 5 bases from V and 11 bases from J, the junction contained 22 bases not matched to a gene. This CDR3 is built from 19 residues. The CDR3 protein is CSVKGTSGRARPASYLQYF. The CDR3 DNA reads as TGCAGCGTTAAAGGGACTAGCGGGAGGGCCCGGCCAGCTTCATATTTGCAGTATTTT.

The CDR3 region is CASSFELGQGEGYTF. CDR3 in DNA: TGTGCCAGCAGCTTTGAGTTGGGACAGGGGGAGGGCTACACCTTC. The chain couples TRBV7-8 to TRBJ1-2; 11 positions agree with TRBD1. The CDR3 is 15 residues long. The trim removed 3 bases at V and 8 bases at J, leaving 8 bases unmatched. The V gene's germline CDR1 is SGHVS and CDR2 FQNEAQ.

The table lists this clone with a few counts. This chain uses TRBV19 with TRBJ2-7; 10 nucleotides line up with TRBD1. This CDR3 has 15 residues. J lost 3 bases, V lost 3 bases, and 5 bases had no gene match. The V gene's germline CDR1 is LNHDA and CDR2 SQIVND (reference sequence). The CDR3 loop reads CASSMGQGPLYEQYF. CDR3 sequence (DNA): TGTGCCAGTAGTATGGGACAGGGGCCACTCTACGAGCAGTACTTC.

This CDR3 reads CASSLWEESTEAFF. CDR3 nucleotide sequence: TGTGCCAGTAGCCTGTGGGAGGAAAGCACTGAAGCTTTCTTT. The chain is built from TRBV19 and TRBJ1-1; D not resolved. Trimming took off 6 bases at V and 4 bases at J, with 15 bases between the two ends. Germline V CDR1 and CDR2: LNHDA, SQIVND (reference sequence). CDR3 length: 14 residues.

V and J are TRBV12-2 and TRBJ1-2; the table assigns TRBD1, which was not confirmed against the DNA. TRBV12-2 is flagged as a pseudogene. The CDR3 extends over 18 amino acids. CDR3 nucleotides: TGTGCAAGTCGCTTAGATAATTCCAGACAGGGGACCTGCTATGGCTACACCTTC. It translates to CASRLDNSRQGTCYGYTF.

The rearrangement joins TRBV6-4 to TRBJ2-1; 8 bases line up with TRBD2. The CDR3 spans 13 residues. V shed 5 bases, J shed 10 bases, and the junction held 7 bases outside the gene matches. Germline V gene sequence: CDR1 MRHNA, CDR2 SNTAGT. The CDR3 loop is CASSWTSPGEQFF. Written as DNA, the CDR3 is TGTGCCAGCAGTTGGACTAGCCCGGGGGAGCAGTTCTTC.